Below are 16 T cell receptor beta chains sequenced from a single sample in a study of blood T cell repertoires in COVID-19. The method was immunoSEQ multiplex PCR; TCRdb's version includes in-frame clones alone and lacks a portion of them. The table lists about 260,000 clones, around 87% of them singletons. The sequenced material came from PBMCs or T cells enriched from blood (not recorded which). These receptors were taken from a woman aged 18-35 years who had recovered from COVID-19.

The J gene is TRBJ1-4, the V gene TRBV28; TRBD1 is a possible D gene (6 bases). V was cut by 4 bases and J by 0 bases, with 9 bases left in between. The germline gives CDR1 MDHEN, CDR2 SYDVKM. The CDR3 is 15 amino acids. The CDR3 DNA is TGTGCCAGCAGTTCCAGGGGTGCAACTAATGAAAAACTGTTTTTT. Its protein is CASSSRGATNEKLFF.

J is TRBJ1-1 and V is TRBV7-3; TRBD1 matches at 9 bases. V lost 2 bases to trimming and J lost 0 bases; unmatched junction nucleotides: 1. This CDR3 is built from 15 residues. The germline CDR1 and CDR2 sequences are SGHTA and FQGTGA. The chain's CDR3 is CASSLGQGLNTEAFF. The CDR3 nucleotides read TGTGCCAGCAGCTTAGGACAGGGGCTGAACACTGAAGCTTTCTTT.

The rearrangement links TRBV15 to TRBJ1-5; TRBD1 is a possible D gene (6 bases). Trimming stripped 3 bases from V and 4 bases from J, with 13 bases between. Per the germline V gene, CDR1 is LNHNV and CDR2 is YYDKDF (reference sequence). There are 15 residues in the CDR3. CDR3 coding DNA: TGTGCCACCAGCAGCTTCAGGGGCGGGAATCAGCCCCAGCATTTT. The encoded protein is CATSSFRGGNQPQHF.

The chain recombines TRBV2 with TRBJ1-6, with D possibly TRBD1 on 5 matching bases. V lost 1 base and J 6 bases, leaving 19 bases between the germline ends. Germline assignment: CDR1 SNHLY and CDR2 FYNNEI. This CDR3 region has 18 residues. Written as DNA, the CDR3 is TGTGCCAGCAGTGAAGTTTCCCCAGGGTGGGTAGGTAATTCACCCCTCCACTTT. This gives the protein CASSEVSPGWVGNSPLHF.

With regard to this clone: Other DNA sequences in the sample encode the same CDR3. CDR3 sequence (DNA): TGCGCCAGCAGCCCGACCGGGGACACTGAAGCTTTCTTT. Translation gives CASSPTGDTEAFF. This chain connects TRBV5-1 to TRBJ1-1; D call uncertain. Trimming pared 4 bases from V and 3 bases from J, leaving 10 bases between. The germline gives CDR1 SGHRS, CDR2 YFSETQ. The length of the CDR3 is 13 residues.

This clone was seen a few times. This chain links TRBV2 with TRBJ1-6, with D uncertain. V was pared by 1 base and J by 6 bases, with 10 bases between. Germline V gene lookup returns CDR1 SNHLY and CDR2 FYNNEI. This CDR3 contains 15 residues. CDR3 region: CASSEGAVGNSPLHF. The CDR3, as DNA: TGTGCCAGCAGTGAAGGGGCCGTTGGTAATTCACCCCTCCACTTT.

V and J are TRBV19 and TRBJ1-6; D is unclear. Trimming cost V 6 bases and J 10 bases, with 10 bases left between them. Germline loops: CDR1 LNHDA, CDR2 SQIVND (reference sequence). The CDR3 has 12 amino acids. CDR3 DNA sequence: TGTGCCAGTAGCAGACACCTATCACCCCTCCACTTT. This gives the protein CASSRHLSPLHF.

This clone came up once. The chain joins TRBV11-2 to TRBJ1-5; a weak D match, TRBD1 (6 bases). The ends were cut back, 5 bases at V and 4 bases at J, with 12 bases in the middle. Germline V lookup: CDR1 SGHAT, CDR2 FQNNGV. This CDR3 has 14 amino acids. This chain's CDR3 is CASSRSGANQPQHF. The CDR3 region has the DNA TGTGCCAGCAGCCGATCAGGGGCTAATCAGCCCCAGCATTTT.

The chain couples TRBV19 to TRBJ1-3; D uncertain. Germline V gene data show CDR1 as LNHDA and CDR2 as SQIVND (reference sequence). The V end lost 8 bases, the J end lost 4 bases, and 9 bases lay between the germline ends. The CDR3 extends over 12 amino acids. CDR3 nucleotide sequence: TGTGCCAGTGCCGAACAGGGAAACACCATATATTTT. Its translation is CASAEQGNTIYF.

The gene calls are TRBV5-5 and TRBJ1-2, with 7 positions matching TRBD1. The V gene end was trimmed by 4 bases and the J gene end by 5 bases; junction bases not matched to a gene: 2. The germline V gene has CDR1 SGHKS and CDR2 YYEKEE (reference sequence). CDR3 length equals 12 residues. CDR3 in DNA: TGTGCCAGCAGCGGGACAGTTTATGGCTACACCTTC. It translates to CASSGTVYGYTF.

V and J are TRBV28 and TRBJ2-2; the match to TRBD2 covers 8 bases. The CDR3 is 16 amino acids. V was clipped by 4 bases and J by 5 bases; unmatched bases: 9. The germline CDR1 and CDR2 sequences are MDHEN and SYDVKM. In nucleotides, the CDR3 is TGTGCCAGCAGTTGGCTCCGATCGGGAGGGACCGGGGAGCTGTTTTTT. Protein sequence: CASSWLRSGGTGELFF. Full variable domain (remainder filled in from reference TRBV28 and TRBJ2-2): DVKVTQSSRYLVKRTGEKVFLECVQDMDHENMFWYRQDPGLGLRLIYFSYDVKMKEKGDIPEGYSVSREKKERFSLILESASTNQTSMYLCASSWLRSGGTGELFFGEGSRLTVL.

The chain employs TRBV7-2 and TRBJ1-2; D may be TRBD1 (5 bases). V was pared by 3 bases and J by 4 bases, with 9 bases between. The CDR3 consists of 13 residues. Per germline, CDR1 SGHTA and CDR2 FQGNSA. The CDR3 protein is CASSLDTLYGYTF. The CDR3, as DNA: TGTGCCAGCAGCTTGGACACGCTCTATGGCTACACCTTC.

CDR3 region: CASRGESLSGNTIYF. The CDR3 DNA sequence: TGTGCCAGCAGGGGCGAGTCCCTCTCTGGAAACACCATATATTTT. The chain couples TRBV6-5 to TRBJ1-3; D call uncertain. In germline, CDR1 is MNHEY, CDR2 SVGAGI. V dropped 6 bases and J dropped 0 bases, with 12 bases sitting between them. This CDR3 has 15 residues.

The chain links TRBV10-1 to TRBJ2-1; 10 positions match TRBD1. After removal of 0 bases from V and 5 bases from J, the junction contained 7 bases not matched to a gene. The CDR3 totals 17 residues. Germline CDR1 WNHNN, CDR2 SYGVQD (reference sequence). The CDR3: CASSESNGDRGNNEQFF. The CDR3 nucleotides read TGCGCCAGCAGTGAGTCAAATGGGGACAGGGGCAACAATGAGCAGTTCTTC.

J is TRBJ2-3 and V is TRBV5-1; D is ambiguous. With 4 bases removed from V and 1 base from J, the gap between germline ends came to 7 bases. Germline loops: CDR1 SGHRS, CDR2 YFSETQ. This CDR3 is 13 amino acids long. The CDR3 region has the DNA TGCGCCAGCAGCCCCCCCGGCACAGATACGCAGTATTTT. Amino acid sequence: CASSPPGTDTQYF. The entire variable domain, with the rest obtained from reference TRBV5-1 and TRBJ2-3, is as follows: KAGVTQTPRYLIKTRGQQVTLSCSPISGHRSVSWYQQTPGQGLQFLFEYFSETQRNKGNFPGRFSGRQFSNSRSEMNVSTLELGDSALYLCASSPPGTDTQYFGPGTRLTVL.

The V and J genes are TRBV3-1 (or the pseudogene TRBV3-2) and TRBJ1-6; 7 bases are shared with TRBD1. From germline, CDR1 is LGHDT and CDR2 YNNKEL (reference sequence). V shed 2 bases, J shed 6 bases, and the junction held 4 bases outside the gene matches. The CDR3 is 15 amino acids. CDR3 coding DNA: TGTGCCAGCAGCCAAACGACAGGGTTTAATTCACCCCTCCACTTT. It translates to CASSQTTGFNSPLHF.